This is a list of T cell receptor beta chains from one sample in a study of STAT5B mutations in CD4+ large granular lymphocyte leukemia. Produced via immunoSEQ multiplex PCR; TCRdb's table is partial and in-frame only. The data show over 25,000 clones, around 81% seen once. Sequenced sample: CD4+ T cells from blood buffy coats. Receptor source: a human donor in good health. The CDR3 runs from the conserved cysteine through the conserved F or W. D genes are given only for firm matches. Rows may omit the clone size; those that give it use once, few, many or a size class.

d_call	v_call	clone_size	j_call	cdr3_aa	cdr3_nt
-	TRBV28	-	TRBJ1-1	CASRTTEAFF	TGTGCCAGCAGAACCACTGAAGCTTTCTTT
TRBD2	TRBV6-4	once	TRBJ2-1	CASSLGTSGSRVKQFF	TGTGCCAGCAGTCTAGGGACTAGCGGGAGTAGGGTCAAGCAGTTCTTC
TRBD1	TRBV5-8	once	TRBJ1-5	CASTPTGTVNQPQHF	TGTGCCAGCACCCCTACCGGGACAGTCAATCAGCCCCAGCATTTT
TRBD1	TRBV28	-	TRBJ2-3	CASSLTDRGLNTQYF	TGTGCCAGCAGTTTAACGGACAGGGGGCTAAATACGCAGTATTTT
-	TRBV2	-	TRBJ2-2	CASSEVGTSTGELFF	TGTGCCAGCAGTGAAGTCGGGACGTCTACCGGGGAGCTGTTTTTT
TRBD1	TRBV9	-	TRBJ2-2	CASSVTGGNTGELFF	TGTGCCAGCAGCGTTACAGGGGGAAACACCGGGGAGCTGTTTTTT
-	TRBV20-1	-	TRBJ1-1	CSAFLLTEAFF	TGCAGTGCTTTCCTTCTAACTGAAGCTTTCTTT
-	TRBV7-2	-	TRBJ1-5	CASSLLGGSQPQHF	TGTGCCAGCAGCTTATTGGGGGGTTCGCAGCCCCAGCATTTT
-	TRBV30	-	TRBJ2-1	CAWTAGSPYNEQFF	TGTGCCTGGACTGCAGGGAGCCCCTACAATGAGCAGTTCTTC
-	TRBV28	-	TRBJ2-1	CASSLTIDVEQFF	TGTGCCAGCAGTTTAACTATAGACGTTGAGCAGTTCTTC
TRBD2	TRBV7-9	few	TRBJ2-7	CATGLATNLNSYEQYF	TGTGCCACGGGACTAGCAACTAATCTTAACTCCTACGAGCAGTACTTC
TRBD1	TRBV5-4	-	TRBJ2-2	CASSRGQPNTGELFF	TGTGCCAGCAGCCGGGGACAGCCGAACACCGGGGAGCTGTTTTTT
-	TRBV6-6	few	TRBJ2-2	CASSYSGSGELFF	TGTGCCAGCAGTTACTCGGGTTCCGGGGAGCTGTTTTTT
TRBD1	TRBV5-6	-	TRBJ2-5	CASSPGQGIQTQYF	TGTGCCAGCAGCCCGGGACAGGGAATTCAAACCCAGTACTTC
TRBD2	TRBV5-4	-	TRBJ2-1	CASSPRVVAGGPGNEQFF	TGTGCCAGCAGCCCCCGGGTGGTAGCGGGAGGGCCAGGCAATGAGCAGTTCTTC
-	TRBV15	few	TRBJ2-7	CATSRDIGRPDEQYF	TGTGCCACCAGCAGAGATATTGGGAGGCCCGACGAGCAGTACTTC
-	TRBV11-3	-	TRBJ2-7	CASSLADSSSYEQYF	TGTGCCAGCAGCTTAGCAGACTCCAGCTCCTACGAGCAGTACTTC
-	TRBV2	few	TRBJ1-3	CASKTSSFSGNTIYF	TGTGCCAGCAAAACATCGTCGTTCTCTGGAAACACCATATATTTT
TRBD1	TRBV6-4	once	TRBJ2-1	CASRPGQGINEQFF	TGTGCCAGCAGACCGGGACAGGGGATCAATGAGCAGTTCTTC
-	TRBV7-2	-	TRBJ2-5	CASTQSYQETQYF	TGTGCCAGCACCCAGAGTTACCAAGAGACCCAGTACTTC
-	TRBV29-1	-	TRBJ2-1	CSVGSMTETLLYNEQFF	TGCAGCGTTGGTTCTATGACAGAAACACTGCTATACAATGAGCAGTTCTTC
-	TRBV6-5	-	TRBJ2-7	CASNSSEGYEQYF	TGTGCCAGCAATTCAAGCGAGGGCTACGAGCAGTACTTC
-	TRBV19	-	TRBJ2-7	CASGDLTASSYEQYF	TGTGCCAGTGGGGACTTGACGGCGAGCTCCTACGAGCAGTACTTC
-	TRBV5-6	-	TRBJ2-5	CASSPDTGGETQYF	TGTGCCAGCAGCCCGGACACCGGGGGAGAGACCCAGTACTTC
TRBD1	TRBV27	-	TRBJ2-3	CASMGTGLNTQYF	TGTGCCAGCATGGGGACAGGGCTTAATACGCAGTATTTT
-	TRBV30	-	TRBJ2-7	CAWSTNYEQYF	TGTGCCTGGAGTACCAACTACGAGCAGTACTTC
-	TRBV29-1	-	TRBJ2-1	CSVESNRGNEQFF	TGCAGCGTTGAATCAAATAGGGGTAATGAGCAGTTCTTC
TRBD2	TRBV4-1	once	TRBJ2-3	CASSQERGSGRREDTQYF	TGCGCCAGCAGCCAAGAAAGGGGGAGCGGGAGGAGGGAAGATACGCAGTATTTT
-	TRBV30	-	TRBJ2-1	CAWSVLGRDQANEQFF	TGTGCCTGGAGTGTACTGGGCAGGGACCAGGCCAATGAGCAGTTCTTC